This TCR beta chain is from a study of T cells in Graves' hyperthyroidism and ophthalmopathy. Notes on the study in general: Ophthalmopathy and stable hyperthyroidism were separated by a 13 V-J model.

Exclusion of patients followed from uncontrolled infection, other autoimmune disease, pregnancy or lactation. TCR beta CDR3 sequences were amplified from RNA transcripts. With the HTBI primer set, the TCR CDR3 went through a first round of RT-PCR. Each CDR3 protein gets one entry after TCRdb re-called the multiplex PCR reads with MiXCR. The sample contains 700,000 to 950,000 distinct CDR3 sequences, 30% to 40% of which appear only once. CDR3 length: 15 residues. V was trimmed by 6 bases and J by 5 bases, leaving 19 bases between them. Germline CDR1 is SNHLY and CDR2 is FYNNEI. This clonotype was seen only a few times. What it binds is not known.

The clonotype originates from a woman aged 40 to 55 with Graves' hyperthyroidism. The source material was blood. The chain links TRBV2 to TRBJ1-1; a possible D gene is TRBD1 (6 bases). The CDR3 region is CASSLQGGGRTEAFF. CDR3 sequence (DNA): TGTGCCAGCAGCCTACAGGGAGGGGGGCGAACTGAAGCTTTCTTT.